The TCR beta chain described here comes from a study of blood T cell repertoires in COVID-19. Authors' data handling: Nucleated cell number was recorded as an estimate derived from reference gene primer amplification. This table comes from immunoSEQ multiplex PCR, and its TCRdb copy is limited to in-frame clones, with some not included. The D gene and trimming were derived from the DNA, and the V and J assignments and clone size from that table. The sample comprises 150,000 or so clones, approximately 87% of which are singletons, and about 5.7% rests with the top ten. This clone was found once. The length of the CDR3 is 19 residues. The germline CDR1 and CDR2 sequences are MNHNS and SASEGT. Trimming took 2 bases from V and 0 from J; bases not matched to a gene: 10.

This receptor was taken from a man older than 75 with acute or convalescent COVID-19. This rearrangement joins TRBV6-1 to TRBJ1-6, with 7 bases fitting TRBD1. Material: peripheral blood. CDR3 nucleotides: TGTGCCAGCAGTGAAACTCTAGGGGGCCTTAGCTCCTATAATTCACCCCTCCACTTT. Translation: CASSETLGGLSSYNSPLHF.